This record looks at one T cell receptor (beta chain) sequence and its context. The CDR3 contains 16 residues. Germline V gene lookup returns CDR1 SGDLS and CDR2 YYNGEE. With 0 bases clipped from V and 1 base from J, the junction kept 6 bases outside the gene matches. These data originate in a study of neoadjuvant anti-PD-1 for oral cavity cancer. Method: immunoSEQ multiplex PCR; TCRdb's copy keeps in-frame clones and lacks some. The sample includes about 14,000 clones, roughly three quarters of them seen just once. The sequence was collected from a person aged 35 to 85 with oral cavity squamous cell carcinoma. The chain recombines TRBV9 with TRBJ2-5, with TRBD1 matching 7 bases. Material: PBMCs, obtained before nivolumab (anti-PD-1) treatment. The chain's CDR3 is CASSVEGRGFQETQYF. DNA for the CDR3: TGTGCCAGCAGCGTAGAGGGCAGGGGGTTCCAAGAGACCCAGTACTTC. Full variable domain (rest looked up from reference TRBV9 and TRBJ2-5): DSGVTQTPKHLITATGQRVTLRCSPRSGDLSVYWYQQSLDQGLQFLIQYYNGEERAKGNILERFSAQQFPDLHSELNLSSLELGDSALYFCASSVEGRGFQETQYFGPGTRLLVL.